The present T cell receptor beta chain was sequenced within a study of beta chain features in type 1 diabetes. All of the isolated RNA was reverse transcribed, so expressed TCRB transcripts were sequenced. Libraries were prepared by immunoSEQ multiplex PCR; TCRdb keeps only in-frame clonotypes and omits some of them. This sample carries roughly 140,000 clones, roughly 8% of them seen once, and the ten largest clones take 0.65%. CDR3 length: 15 amino acids. From germline, CDR1 is LNHDA and CDR2 SQIVND (reference sequence). V trimming: 8 bases; J trimming: 1 base; junction bases outside the gene matches: 5. Only a few counts were recorded for this clone.

Sequenced material: central memory CD4+ T cells from blood. The chain couples TRBV19 to TRBJ1-1; 12 bases agree with TRBD1. The TCR comes from a man aged 18 to 30 in good health. This CDR3 is CASERGQGANTEAFF. In DNA, the CDR3 is TGTGCCAGTGAGCGGGGACAGGGGGCGAACACTGAAGCTTTCTTT.